This T cell receptor beta chain was captured in a study of CD8+ T cells in alopecia areata. Germline loops: CDR1 SNHLY, CDR2 FYNNEI. CDR3 length equals 12 residues. V was trimmed by 8 bases and J by 3 bases, leaving 11 bases between them. Peripheral blood and lesional scalp punch biopsies were taken from alopecia areata patients. TCR sequencing used cDNA made by reverse transcription of extracted RNA. Data came from immunoSEQ multiplex PCR; TCRdb stores just in-frame clones and leaves some out. The data show roughly 60,000 clones, with 44% seen just once and roughly 47% held by the top ten. The receptor was derived from a human donor with alopecia areata. V gene TRBV2 combines with J gene TRBJ2-7, with D possibly matching TRBD1 (6 bases). Sequenced material: NKG2D-low CD8+ T cells sorted from blood. The DNA of the CDR3 is TGTGCCAGCCTTCTACAGGGCTACGAGCAGTACTTC. The encoded protein is CASLLQGYEQYF.